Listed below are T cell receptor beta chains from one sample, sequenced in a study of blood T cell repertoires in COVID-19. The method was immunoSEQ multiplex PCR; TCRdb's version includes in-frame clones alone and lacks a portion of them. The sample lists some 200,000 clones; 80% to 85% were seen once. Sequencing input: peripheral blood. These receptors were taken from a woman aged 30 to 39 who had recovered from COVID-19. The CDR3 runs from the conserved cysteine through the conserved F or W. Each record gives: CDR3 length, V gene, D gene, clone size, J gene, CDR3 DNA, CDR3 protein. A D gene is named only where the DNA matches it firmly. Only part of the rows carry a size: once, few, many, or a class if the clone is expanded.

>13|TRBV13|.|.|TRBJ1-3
TGTGCCAGCAGCTTGCGGGCGGGAAACACCATATATTTT
CASSLRAGNTIYF
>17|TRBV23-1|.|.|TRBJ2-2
TGCGCCAGCAGTCAATCGGAAGCAGGGAAAAACACCGGGGAGCTGTTTTTT
CASSQSEAGKNTGELFF
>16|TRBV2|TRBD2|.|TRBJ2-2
TGTGCCAGCATCCCCCCGGGGTCGGGGGGGGCCGGGGAGCTGTTTTTT
CASIPPGSGGAGELFF
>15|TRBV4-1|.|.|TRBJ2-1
TGCGCCAGCAGCCAAGGGGTAGCGAGCTACAATGAGCAGTTCTTC
CASSQGVASYNEQFF
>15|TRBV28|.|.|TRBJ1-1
TGTGCCAGCAGGCCGGGAGAACATATGAACACTGAAGCTTTCTTT
CASRPGEHMNTEAFF
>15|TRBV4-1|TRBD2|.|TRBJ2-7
TGCGCCAGCAGCCACGGACGGGAGGGGATCTACGAGCAGTACTTC
CASSHGREGIYEQYF
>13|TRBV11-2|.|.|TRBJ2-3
TGTGCCAGCAGCTTAGTAGAGTATATTACGGAGTATTTT
CASSLVEYITEYF
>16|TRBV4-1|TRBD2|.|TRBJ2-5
TGCGCCAGCAGCCAAGGACTAGCGGGAGGGGGAGAGACCCAGTACTTC
CASSQGLAGGGETQYF
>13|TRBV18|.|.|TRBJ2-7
TGTGCCAGCTCACCGACAGGCGTTGACGAGCAGTACTTC
CASSPTGVDEQYF
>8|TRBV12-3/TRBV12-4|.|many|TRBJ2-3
TGTGCCAGTAATACGCAGTATTTT
CASNTQYF
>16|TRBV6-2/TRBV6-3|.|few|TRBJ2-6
TGTGCCAGCAGCTCCGACAGACACTCTGGGGCCAACGTCCTGACTTTC
CASSSDRHSGANVLTF
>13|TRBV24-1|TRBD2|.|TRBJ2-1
TGTGCCACCAGGGGGGAGGGCCGAGGTGAGCAGTTCTTC
CATRGEGRGEQFF
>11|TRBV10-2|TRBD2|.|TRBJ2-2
TGCGCCAGCGGGGGGGCCGGGGAGCTGTTTTTT
CASGGAGELFF
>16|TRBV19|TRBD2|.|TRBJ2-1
TGTGCCACTACGTTCGCCGGCGGGAGGGGATACAATGAGCAGTTCTTC
CATTFAGGRGYNEQFF
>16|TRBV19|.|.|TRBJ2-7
TGTGCCAGTAGTATAAGGCAGGCCACCTCCCCCTACGAGCAGTACTTC
CASSIRQATSPYEQYF
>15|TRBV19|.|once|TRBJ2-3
TGTGCCAGTAGTAATCGAGGGGGAACCACAGATACGCAGTATTTT
CASSNRGGTTDTQYF
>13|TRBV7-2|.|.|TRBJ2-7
TGTGCCAGCAGCGTTGGGATGCGGGACGAGCAGTACTTC
CASSVGMRDEQYF
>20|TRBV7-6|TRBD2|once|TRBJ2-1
TGTGCCAGCAGCCCCATGGGGCGAGGACTAGCGGGAGGATCCTACAATGAGCAGTTCTTC
CASSPMGRGLAGGSYNEQFF
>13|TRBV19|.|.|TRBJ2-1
TGTGCCAGTAGTAGTAGGCCCGCGGGTGAGCAGTTCTTC
CASSSRPAGEQFF
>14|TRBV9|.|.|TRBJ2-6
TGTGCCAGCAGCGCCTACTCTGGGGCCAACGTCCTGACTTTC
CASSAYSGANVLTF
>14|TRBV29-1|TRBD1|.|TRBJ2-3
TGCAGCGTGAACGAGGGACAGGGATCAGATACGCAGTATTTT
CSVNEGQGSDTQYF
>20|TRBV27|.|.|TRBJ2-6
TGTGCCAGCAGTTTCAAAAGTATACCTCGTTCGGTAGCGGGGGCCAACGTCCTGACTTTC
CASSFKSIPRSVAGANVLTF
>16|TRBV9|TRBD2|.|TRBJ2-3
TGTGCCAGCAGCCCTCGGGGCGGGAGTTGGGCAGATACGCAGTATTTT
CASSPRGGSWADTQYF
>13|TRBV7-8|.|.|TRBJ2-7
TGTGCCAGCAGGACAGGGACTTCTTACGAGCAGTACTTC
CASRTGTSYEQYF
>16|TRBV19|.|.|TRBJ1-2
TGTGCCAGTAGTGTCGCATTGACGGGGGCTAACTATGGCTACACCTTC
CASSVALTGANYGYTF
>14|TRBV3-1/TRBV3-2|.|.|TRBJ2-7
TGTGCCAGCAGCCATGGGGGCGGATCCTACGAGCAGTACTTC
CASSHGGGSYEQYF
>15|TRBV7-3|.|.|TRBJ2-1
TGTGCCAGCAGGAAAGGGACTCTTCGAGACAATGAGCAGTTCTTC
CASRKGTLRDNEQFF
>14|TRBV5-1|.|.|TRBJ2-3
TGCGCCAGCAGCTTGACGGGGAGTCCAGATACGCAGTATTTT
CASSLTGSPDTQYF